These 7 T cell receptor beta chains came from one sample sequenced in a study of shared clonotypes between healthy human individuals. Libraries were prepared by immunoSEQ multiplex PCR; TCRdb keeps only in-frame clonotypes and omits some of them. The data show some 2,400,000 clones, with approximately 96% seen just once and around 0.13% held by the top ten. Sequenced material: naive CD4+ T cells sorted from blood. Stated subset: CD45RA+ positively selected. The receptors originated from a man between 18 and 29 years old in good health.

The rearrangement joins TRBV5-8 to TRBJ2-7, with D maybe TRBD1 (6 bases). Germline values: CDR1 SGHTS, CDR2 YDEGEE. CDR3 length: 14 residues. Trimming took 4 bases from V and 4 from J, leaving 15 bases between them. The CDR3 here is CASSLDAGAYEQYF. In DNA form, the CDR3 reads TGTGCCAGCAGCCTGGATGCAGGGGCGTACGAGCAGTACTTC.

CDR3 DNA sequence: TGTGCCACCTTTAGCGGGAGGCCGGGAGATACGCAGTATTTT. Its protein product is CATFSGRPGDTQYF. The gene calls are TRBV19 and TRBJ2-3; 10 bases line up with TRBD2. The germline V gene encodes CDR1 LNHDA and CDR2 SQIVND (reference sequence). The J segment lost 5 bases and the V segment lost 10 bases, leaving 9 bases of the junction unmatched. This CDR3 is 14 amino acids long.

The gene calls are TRBV6-5 and TRBJ2-7, with 7 bases matching TRBD2. V shed 6 bases, J shed 0 bases, and the junction held 5 bases outside the gene matches. Germline CDR1 and CDR2: MNHEY and SVGAGI. The CDR3 totals 14 residues. In nucleotides, the CDR3 is TGTGCCAGCAGGACGGGCGGGAGCTCCTACGAGCAGTACTTC. This sequence encodes CASRTGGSSYEQYF.

The chain recombines TRBV5-6 with TRBJ2-7; D is undetermined. The CDR3 runs to 14 residues. Germline CDR1 reads SGHDT; CDR2 reads YYEEEE. V lost 0 bases and J lost 1, with 8 bases in between. CDR3 DNA sequence: TGTGCCAGCAGCTTGGGTGGCCGTTCCTACGAGCAGTACTTC. The encoded protein is CASSLGGRSYEQYF.

This clone was observed once. The CDR3 nucleotides read TGTGCCAGCAGTTACCCGGGACCTAGCTACGAGCAGTACTTC. Amino acids: CASSYPGPSYEQYF. This sequence joins TRBV6-5 and TRBJ2-7; the D gene could be TRBD1 or TRBD2 (5 bases each). Trimming left V 2 bases short and J 3 bases short, with 11 bases between. The CDR3 has 14 amino acids. The germline CDR1 and CDR2 sequences are MNHEY and SVGAGI.

The rearrangement links TRBV6-5 to TRBJ2-4, with 7 bases identical to TRBD1. J was trimmed by 1 base and V by 6 bases; bases with no gene match: 3. CDR1 is MNHEY, CDR2 SVGAGI, per germline. The CDR3 contains 14 residues. CDR3 DNA: TGTGCCAGCAGGGAACAGGGGGCCAAAAACATTCAGTACTTC. It translates to CASREQGAKNIQYF.

This chain joins TRBV6-5 and TRBJ2-5; D may be TRBD2 (5 bases). The germline V gene has CDR1 MNHEY and CDR2 SVGAGI. With 3 bases removed from V and 5 bases from J, the gap between germline ends came to 16 bases. The CDR3 is made up of 15 amino acids. The CDR3 is CASSYGRGIYETQYF. The CDR3 DNA reads TGTGCCAGCAGTTATGGACGGGGAATTTATGAGACCCAGTACTTC.